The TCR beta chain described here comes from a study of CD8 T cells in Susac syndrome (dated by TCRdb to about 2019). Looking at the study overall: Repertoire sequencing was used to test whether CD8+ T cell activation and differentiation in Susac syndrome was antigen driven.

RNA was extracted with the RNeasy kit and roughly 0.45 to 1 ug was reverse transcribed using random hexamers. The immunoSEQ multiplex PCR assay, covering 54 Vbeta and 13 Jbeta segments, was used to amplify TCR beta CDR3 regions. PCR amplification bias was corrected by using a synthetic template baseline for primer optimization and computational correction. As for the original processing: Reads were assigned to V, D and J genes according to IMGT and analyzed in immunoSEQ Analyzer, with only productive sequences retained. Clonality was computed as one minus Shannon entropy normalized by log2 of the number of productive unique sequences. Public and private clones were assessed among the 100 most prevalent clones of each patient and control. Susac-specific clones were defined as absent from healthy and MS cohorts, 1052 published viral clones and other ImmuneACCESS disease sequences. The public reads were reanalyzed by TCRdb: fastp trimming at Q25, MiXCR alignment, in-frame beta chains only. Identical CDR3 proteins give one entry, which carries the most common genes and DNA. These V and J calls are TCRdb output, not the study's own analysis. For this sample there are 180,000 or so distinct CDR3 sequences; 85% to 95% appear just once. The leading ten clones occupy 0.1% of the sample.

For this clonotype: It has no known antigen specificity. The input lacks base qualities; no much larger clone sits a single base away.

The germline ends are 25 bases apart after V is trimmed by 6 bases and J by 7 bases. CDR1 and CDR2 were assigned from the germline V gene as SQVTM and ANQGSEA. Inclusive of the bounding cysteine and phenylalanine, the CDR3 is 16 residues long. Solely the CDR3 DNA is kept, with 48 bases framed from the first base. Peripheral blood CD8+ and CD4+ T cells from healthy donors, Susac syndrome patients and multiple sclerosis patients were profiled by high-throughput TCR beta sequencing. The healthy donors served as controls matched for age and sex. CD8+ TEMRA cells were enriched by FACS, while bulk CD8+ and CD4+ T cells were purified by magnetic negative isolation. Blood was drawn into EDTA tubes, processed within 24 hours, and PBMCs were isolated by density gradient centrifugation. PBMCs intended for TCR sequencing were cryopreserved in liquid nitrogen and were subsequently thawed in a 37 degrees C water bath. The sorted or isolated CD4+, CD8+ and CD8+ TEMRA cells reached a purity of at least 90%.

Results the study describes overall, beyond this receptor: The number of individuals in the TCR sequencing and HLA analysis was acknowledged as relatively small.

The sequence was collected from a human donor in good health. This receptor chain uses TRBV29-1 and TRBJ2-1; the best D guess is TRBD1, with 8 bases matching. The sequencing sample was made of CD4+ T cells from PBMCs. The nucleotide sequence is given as TGCAGCGTGATGGGGGGGACAGGAGGGTTGTGGAATGAGCAGTTCTTC. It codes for CSVMGGTGGLWNEQFF.